One and the same sample provided the 16 T cell receptor beta chains below, sequenced in a study of CD4 T cells in relation to SARS-CoV-2 and coronaviruses. Before the COVID-19 pandemic, during about 2010-2018, CD4+ T cells were taken from unexposed donors. Isolation of CD4+ T cells took place after less than 13 days in culture. The antigens of these receptors remain unknown. Libraries were prepared by immunoSEQ multiplex PCR; TCRdb keeps only in-frame clonotypes and omits some of them. This table has more than 20,000 clones, 60% to 80% appearing once. Sequenced: CD4+ T cells from PBMCs, cultured in vitro. The receptors come from a human donor in good health.

The V call is TRBV3-1 (or the pseudogene TRBV3-2), the J call TRBJ2-2; D unclear. The V end lost 1 base, the J end lost 5 bases, and 5 bases lay between the germline ends. The CDR3 has 13 amino acids. Germline CDR1 is LGHDT and CDR2 is YNNKEL (reference sequence). In DNA form, the CDR3 reads TGTGCCAGCAGCCAAGCTGGGACCGGGGAGCTGTTTTTT. It specifies CASSQAGTGELFF.

The rearrangement uses TRBV14 and TRBJ1-2; D is undetermined. The germline CDR1 and CDR2 sequences are SGHDN and FVKESK. Trimming stripped 1 base from V and 7 bases from J, with 16 bases between. The CDR3 runs to 15 residues. The CDR3 loop reads CASSQAFQTRGGYTF. DNA for the CDR3: TGTGCCAGCAGCCAAGCATTTCAGACACGGGGTGGCTACACCTTC.

This clone was counted between two and nine times. This chain uses TRBV6-2 or TRBV6-3 with TRBJ2-5; D not certain. CDR3 length: 13 amino acids. V was clipped by 6 bases and J by 1 base, with 9 bases between them. The germline gives CDR1 MNHEY, CDR2 SVGEGT. The chain's CDR3 is CASSARAQETQYF. Written as DNA, the CDR3 is TGTGCCAGCAGCGCTAGGGCCCAAGAGACCCAGTACTTC.

The chain carries TRBV2 and TRBJ2-3; no clear D gene. Trimming removed 5 bases from V and 3 bases from J, with 6 bases in between. CDR3 length: 12 residues. CDR1 SNHLY and CDR2 FYNNEI come from the germline V gene. CDR3 in amino acids: CASSLSTDTQYF. The CDR3 coding sequence is TGTGCCAGCAGTTTAAGTACAGATACGCAGTATTTT.

V is TRBV9 and J is TRBJ2-1; D unresolved. V was shortened by 3 bases and J by 5 bases, with 12 bases between the two germline ends. The CDR3 spans 14 residues. Germline V gives CDR1 SGDLS, CDR2 YYNGEE. Here the CDR3 reads CASSGDTDNNEQFF. CDR3 in DNA: TGTGCCAGCAGCGGAGACACCGATAACAATGAGCAGTTCTTC.

The chain carries TRBV5-1 and TRBJ2-1; 7 nucleotides agree with TRBD2. With V trimmed by 1 base and J by 8 bases, 3 bases remained unmatched. CDR1 is SGHRS and CDR2 is YFSETQ in the germline V gene. The CDR3 consists of 13 residues. CDR3 DNA: TGCGCCAGCAGCTTGCTTCTAGCGGATGAGCAGTTCTTC. This encodes CASSLLLADEQFF.

The chain couples TRBV2 to TRBJ2-1; 7 positions match TRBD2. J lost 2 bases, V lost 6 bases, and 4 bases had no gene match. Germline V gene lookup returns CDR1 SNHLY and CDR2 FYNNEI. The CDR3 is 14 amino acids. CDR3 DNA sequence: TGTGCCAGCAGGTACCTAGCGGCCTACAATGAGCAGTTCTTC. It encodes CASRYLAAYNEQFF.

The chain combines TRBV16 with TRBJ1-1; 9 bases agree with TRBD1. The CDR3 consists of 13 residues. Trimming removed 6 bases from V and 2 bases from J; junction bases left unmatched: 1. The V gene's germline CDR1 is KGHSY and CDR2 FQNENV. CDR3 DNA sequence: TGTGCCAGCAGGGGACAGGGTAACACTGAAGCTTTCTTT. Its protein is CASRGQGNTEAFF.

The V gene is TRBV14, the J gene TRBJ2-7, with 7 bases aligning to TRBD1. V shed 3 bases and J 5 bases; nucleotides not matched to a gene: 13. Per the germline V gene, CDR1 is SGHDN and CDR2 is FVKESK. The CDR3 is 16 residues long. The CDR3 bases are TGTGCCAGCAGCCAGACATATAACCTCCAGGGGGACGAGCAGTACTTC. This gives the protein CASSQTYNLQGDEQYF. Using reference TRBV14 and TRBJ2-7 for the parts outside the CDR3, the full variable domain is EAGVTQFPSHSVIEKGQTVTLRCDPISGHDNLYWYRRVMGKEIKFLLHFVKESKQDESGMPNNRFLAERTGGTYSTLKVQPAELEDSGVYFCASSQTYNLQGDEQYFGPGTRLTVT.

The genes are TRBV11-2 and TRBJ1-3, with 7 bases that match TRBD1. Germline V gene data show CDR1 as SGHAT and CDR2 as FQNNGV. V shed 5 bases and J 0 bases; nucleotides not matched to a gene: 7. There are 16 residues in the CDR3. This chain's CDR3 is CASSERQGVSGNTIYF. In DNA form, the CDR3 reads TGTGCCAGCAGCGAAAGACAGGGCGTCTCTGGAAACACCATATATTTT.

The chain uses TRBV6-6 and TRBJ1-2; weak D call: TRBD1 (6 bases). This CDR3 region has 15 residues. Germline V lookup: CDR1 MNHNY, CDR2 SVGAGI (reference sequence). V lost 7 bases and J lost 8, with 23 bases in between. CDR3 sequence: CASTRPVRGPRGYTF. The CDR3, as DNA: TGTGCCAGCACCCGCCCCGTCCGGGGGCCGCGCGGCTACACCTTC.

This chain uses TRBV6-5 with TRBJ1-2, with 7 bases fitting TRBD1. V lost 0 bases and J lost 2; bases outside the gene matches: 0. CDR1 is MNHEY and CDR2 is SVGAGI in the germline V gene. This CDR3 comprises 14 residues. The chain's CDR3 is CASSYSRGNYGYTF. The CDR3 DNA follows: TGTGCCAGCAGTTACTCCAGGGGGAACTATGGCTACACCTTC.

This clone was observed a few times. CDR3 sequence reads: CASSGGTEQFF. The DNA for the CDR3 is TGTGCCAGCAGCGGCGGGACAGAGCAGTTCTTC. The chain uses TRBV7-3 and TRBJ2-1, with D tentatively TRBD1 or TRBD2 (6 bases each). With 5 bases removed from V and 10 bases from J, the gap between germline ends came to 9 bases. Looked up from germline, CDR1 is SGHTA and CDR2 is FQGTGA. The CDR3 length is 11 residues.

This sequence joins TRBV2 and TRBJ2-7; TRBD1 agrees at 11 bases. The germline V gene has CDR1 SNHLY and CDR2 FYNNEI. The junction had 9 bases not matched to a gene; V was cut back by 10 bases and J by 4 bases. This CDR3 spans 14 amino acids. CDR3 nucleotides: TGTGCCATTCAGGGGGGACAGGGGGTTTACGAGCAGTACTTC. This sequence encodes CAIQGGQGVYEQYF.

The rearrangement uses TRBV5-1 and TRBJ2-6; TRBD1 matches at 7 bases. Unmatched junction bases numbered 12, after V lost 5 bases and J lost 4 bases. This CDR3 has 17 residues. CDR1 and CDR2 from the germline V gene are SGHRS and YFSETQ. DNA of the CDR3: TGCGCCAGCAGTCTCATATTACAGGGGTTGGGGGCCAACGTCCTGACTTTC. Its protein product is CASSLILQGLGANVLTF.

This clone turned up a few times. The chain recombines TRBV18 with TRBJ1-6, with 12 positions matching TRBD1. This CDR3 is built from 15 residues. Germline V gene data show CDR1 as KGHSH and CDR2 as LQKENI. Trimming at V came to 3 bases and at J to 7 bases, leaving 1 base not matched to a gene. CDR3 region: CASSPGTGGNSPLHF. DNA of the CDR3: TGTGCCAGCTCACCCGGGACAGGGGGCAATTCACCCCTCCACTTT.